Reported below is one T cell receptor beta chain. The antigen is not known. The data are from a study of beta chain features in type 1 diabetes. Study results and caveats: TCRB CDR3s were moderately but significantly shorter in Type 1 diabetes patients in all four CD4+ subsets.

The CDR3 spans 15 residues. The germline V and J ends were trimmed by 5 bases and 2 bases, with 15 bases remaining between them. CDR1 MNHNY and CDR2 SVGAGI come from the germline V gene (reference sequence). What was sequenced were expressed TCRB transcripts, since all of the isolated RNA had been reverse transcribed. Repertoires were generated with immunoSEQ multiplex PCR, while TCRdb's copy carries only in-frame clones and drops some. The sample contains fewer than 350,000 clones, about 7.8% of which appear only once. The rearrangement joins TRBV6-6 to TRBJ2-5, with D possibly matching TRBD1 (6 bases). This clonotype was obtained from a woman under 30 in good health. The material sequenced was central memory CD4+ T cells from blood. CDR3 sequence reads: CASSRRDKHQETQYF. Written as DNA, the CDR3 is TGTGCCAGCAGTCGCCGGGACAAGCATCAAGAGACCCAGTACTTC.